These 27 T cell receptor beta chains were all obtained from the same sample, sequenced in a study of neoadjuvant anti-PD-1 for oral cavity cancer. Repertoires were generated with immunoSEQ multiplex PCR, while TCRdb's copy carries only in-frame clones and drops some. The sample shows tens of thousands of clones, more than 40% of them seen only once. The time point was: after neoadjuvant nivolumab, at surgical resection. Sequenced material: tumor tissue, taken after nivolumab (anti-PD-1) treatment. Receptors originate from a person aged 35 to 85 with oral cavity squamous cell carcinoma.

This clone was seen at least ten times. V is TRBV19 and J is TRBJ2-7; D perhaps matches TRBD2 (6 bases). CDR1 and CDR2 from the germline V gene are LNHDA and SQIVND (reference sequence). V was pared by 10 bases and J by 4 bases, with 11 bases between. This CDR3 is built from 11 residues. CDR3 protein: CATGTSYEQYF. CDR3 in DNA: TGTGCCACCGGGACTTCATACGAGCAGTACTTC.

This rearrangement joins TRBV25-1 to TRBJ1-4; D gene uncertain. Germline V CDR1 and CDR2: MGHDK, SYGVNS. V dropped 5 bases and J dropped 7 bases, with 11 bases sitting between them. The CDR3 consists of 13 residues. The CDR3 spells CASSKKVGEKLFF. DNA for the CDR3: TGTGCCAGCAGTAAGAAGGTCGGTGAAAAACTGTTTTTT.

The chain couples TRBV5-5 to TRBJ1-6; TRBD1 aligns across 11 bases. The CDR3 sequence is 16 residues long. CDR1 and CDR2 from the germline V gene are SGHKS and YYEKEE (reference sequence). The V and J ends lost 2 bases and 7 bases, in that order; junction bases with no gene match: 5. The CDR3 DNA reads TGTGCCAGCAGCTTACACCGGGACAGGGGGAATTCACCCCTCCACTTT. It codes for CASSLHRDRGNSPLHF.

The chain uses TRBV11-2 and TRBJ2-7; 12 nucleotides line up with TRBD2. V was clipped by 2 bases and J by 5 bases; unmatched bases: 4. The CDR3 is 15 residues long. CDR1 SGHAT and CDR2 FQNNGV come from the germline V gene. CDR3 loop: CASSLLAGGPNEQYF. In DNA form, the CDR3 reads TGTGCCAGCAGCTTACTAGCGGGGGGGCCCAACGAGCAGTACTTC.

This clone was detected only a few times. The CDR3 reads CASSLARNTDTQYF. The DNA of the CDR3 is TGTGCCAGCAGCTTAGCCAGAAACACAGATACGCAGTATTTT. The J gene is TRBJ2-3, the V gene TRBV7-2, with unresolved D. This CDR3 has 14 residues. Trimming removed 0 bases at V and 2 bases at J, with 6 bases between. Germline V gives CDR1 SGHTA, CDR2 FQGNSA.

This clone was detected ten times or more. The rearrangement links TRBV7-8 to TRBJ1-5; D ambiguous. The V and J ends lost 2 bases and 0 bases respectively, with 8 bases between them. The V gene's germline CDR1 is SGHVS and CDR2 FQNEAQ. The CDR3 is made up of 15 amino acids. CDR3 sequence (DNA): TGTGCCAGCAGCTTAAGGAGTTATAGCAATCAGCCCCAGCATTTT. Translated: CASSLRSYSNQPQHF.

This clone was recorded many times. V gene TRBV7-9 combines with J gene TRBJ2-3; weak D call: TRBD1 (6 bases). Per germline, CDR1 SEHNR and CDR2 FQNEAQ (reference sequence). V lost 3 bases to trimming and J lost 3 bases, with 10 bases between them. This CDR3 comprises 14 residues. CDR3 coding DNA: TGTGCCAGCAGCTTTACAGGGAAGACAGATACGCAGTATTTT. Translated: CASSFTGKTDTQYF.

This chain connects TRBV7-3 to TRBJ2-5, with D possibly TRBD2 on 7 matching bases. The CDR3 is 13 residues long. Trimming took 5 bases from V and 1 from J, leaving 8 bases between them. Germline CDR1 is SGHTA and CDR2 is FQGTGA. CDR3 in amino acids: CASSRGAQETQYF. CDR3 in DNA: TGTGCCAGCAGCCGGGGGGCCCAAGAGACCCAGTACTTC.

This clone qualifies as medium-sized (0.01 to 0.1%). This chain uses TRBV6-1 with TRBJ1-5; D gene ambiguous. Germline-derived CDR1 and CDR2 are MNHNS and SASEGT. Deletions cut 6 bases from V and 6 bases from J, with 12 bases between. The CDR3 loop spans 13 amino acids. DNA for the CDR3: TGTGCCAGCAGGGGTAACGTAGGTCAGCCCCAGCATTTT. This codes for CASRGNVGQPQHF.

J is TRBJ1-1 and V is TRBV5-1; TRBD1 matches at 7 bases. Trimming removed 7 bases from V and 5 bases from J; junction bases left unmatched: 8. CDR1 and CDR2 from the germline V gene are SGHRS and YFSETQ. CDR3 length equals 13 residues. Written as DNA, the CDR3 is TGCGCCAGCCGAGACAGGGTAGGGACTGAAGCTTTCTTT. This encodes CASRDRVGTEAFF.

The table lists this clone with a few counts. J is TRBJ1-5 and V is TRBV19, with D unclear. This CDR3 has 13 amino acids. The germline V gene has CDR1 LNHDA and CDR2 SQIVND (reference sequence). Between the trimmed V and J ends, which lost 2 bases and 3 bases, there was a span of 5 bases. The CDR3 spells CASSILNNQPQHF. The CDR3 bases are TGTGCCAGTAGTATACTCAACAATCAGCCCCAGCATTTT.

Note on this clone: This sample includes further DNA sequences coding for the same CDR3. The CDR3 DNA reads TGTGCCAGCAGCTTAGGCCAGGGGCGGACTGAAGCTTTCTTT. Translation gives CASSLGQGRTEAFF. The V gene is TRBV13, the J gene TRBJ1-1, with D perhaps TRBD1 (6 bases). V lost 0 bases and J 5 bases, leaving 10 bases between the germline ends. Germline V gene sequence: CDR1 PRHDT, CDR2 FYEKMQ (reference sequence). CDR3 length equals 14 residues.

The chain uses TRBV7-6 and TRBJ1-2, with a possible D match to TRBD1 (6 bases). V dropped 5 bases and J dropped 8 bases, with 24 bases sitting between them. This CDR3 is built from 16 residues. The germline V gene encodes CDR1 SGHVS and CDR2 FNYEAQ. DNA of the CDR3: TGTGCCAGCAGCCCCCCGTCCCAGGGGCGGTTTAGGGGCTACACCTTC. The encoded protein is CASSPPSQGRFRGYTF.

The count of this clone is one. The CDR3 DNA follows: TGTGCCAGCGGACTAGCGGGGGGCACAGATACGCAGTATTTT. Its translation: CASGLAGGTDTQYF. The chain recombines TRBV19 with TRBJ2-3, with 13 bases aligning to TRBD2. V lost 9 bases, J lost 1 base, and 1 base stayed unmatched. Germline lookup yields CDR1 LNHDA and CDR2 SQIVND (reference sequence). The CDR3 has 14 residues.

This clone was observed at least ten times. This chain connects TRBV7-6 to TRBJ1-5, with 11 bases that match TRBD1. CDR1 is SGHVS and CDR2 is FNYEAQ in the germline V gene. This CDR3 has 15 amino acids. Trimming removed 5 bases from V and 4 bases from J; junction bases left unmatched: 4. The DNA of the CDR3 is TGTGCCAGCAGCCTGGGGACAGGGGGTAATCAGCCCCAGCATTTT. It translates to CASSLGTGGNQPQHF.

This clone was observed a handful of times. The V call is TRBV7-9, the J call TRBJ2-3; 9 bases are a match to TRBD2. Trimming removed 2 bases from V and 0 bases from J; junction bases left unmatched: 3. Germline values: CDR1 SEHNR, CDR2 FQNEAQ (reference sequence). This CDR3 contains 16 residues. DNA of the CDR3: TGTGCCAGCAGCTTATGGGGGACTAGCAGCACAGATACGCAGTATTTT. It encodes CASSLWGTSSTDTQYF.

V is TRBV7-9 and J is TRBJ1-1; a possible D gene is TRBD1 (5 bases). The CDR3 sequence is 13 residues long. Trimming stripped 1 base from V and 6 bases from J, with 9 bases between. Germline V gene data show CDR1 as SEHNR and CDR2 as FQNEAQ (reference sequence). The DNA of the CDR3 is TGTGCCAGCAGCTTAGGGGGGGAGGCTGAAGCTTTCTTT. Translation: CASSLGGEAEAFF. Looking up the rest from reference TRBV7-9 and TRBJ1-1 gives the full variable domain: DTGVSQNPRHKITKRGQNVTFRCDPISEHNRLYWYRQTLGQGPEFLTYFQNEAQLEKSRLLSDRFSAERPKGSFSTLEIQRTEQGDSAMYLCASSLGGEAEAFFGQGTRLTVV.

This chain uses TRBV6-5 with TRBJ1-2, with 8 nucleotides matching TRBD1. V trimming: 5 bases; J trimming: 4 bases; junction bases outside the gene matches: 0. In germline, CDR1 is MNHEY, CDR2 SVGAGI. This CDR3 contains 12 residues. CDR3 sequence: CASSGQGYGYTF. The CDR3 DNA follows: TGTGCCAGCAGTGGACAGGGCTATGGCTACACCTTC.

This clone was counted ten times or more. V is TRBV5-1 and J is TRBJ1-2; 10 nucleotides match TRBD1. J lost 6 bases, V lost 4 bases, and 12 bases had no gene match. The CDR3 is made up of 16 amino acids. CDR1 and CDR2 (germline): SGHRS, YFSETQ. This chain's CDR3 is CASSRRQGAGFHGYTF. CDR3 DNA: TGCGCCAGCAGCAGACGACAGGGGGCGGGTTTTCATGGCTACACCTTC.

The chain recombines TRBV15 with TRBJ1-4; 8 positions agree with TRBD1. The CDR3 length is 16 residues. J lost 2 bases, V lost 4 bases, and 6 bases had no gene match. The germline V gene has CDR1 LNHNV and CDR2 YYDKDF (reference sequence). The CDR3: CATSTYRGLTNEKLFF. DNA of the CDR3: TGTGCCACCAGCACGTACAGGGGGTTGACTAATGAAAAACTGTTTTTT.

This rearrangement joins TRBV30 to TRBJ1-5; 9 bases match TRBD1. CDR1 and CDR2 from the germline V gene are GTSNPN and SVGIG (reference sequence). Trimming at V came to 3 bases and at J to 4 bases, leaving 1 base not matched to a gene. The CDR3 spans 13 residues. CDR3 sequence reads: CAWSDRGNQPQHF. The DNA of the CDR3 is TGTGCCTGGAGCGACAGGGGGAATCAGCCCCAGCATTTT.

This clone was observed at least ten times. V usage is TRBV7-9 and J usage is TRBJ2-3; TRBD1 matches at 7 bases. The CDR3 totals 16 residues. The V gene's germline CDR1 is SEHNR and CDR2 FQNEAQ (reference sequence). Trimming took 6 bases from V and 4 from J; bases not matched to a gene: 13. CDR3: CASRVGGQSAADTQYF. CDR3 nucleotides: TGTGCCAGCAGAGTAGGGGGACAGTCTGCCGCAGATACGCAGTATTTT.

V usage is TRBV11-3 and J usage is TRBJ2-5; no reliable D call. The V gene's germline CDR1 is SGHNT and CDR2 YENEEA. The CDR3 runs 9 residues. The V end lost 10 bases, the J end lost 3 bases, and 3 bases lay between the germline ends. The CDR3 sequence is CAIEETQYF. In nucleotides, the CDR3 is TGTGCCATAGAAGAGACCCAGTACTTC.

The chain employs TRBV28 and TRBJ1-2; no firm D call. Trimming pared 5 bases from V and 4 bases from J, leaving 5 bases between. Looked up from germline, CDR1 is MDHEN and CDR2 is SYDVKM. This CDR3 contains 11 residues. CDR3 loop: CASSSGYGYTF. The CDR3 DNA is TGTGCCAGCAGTAGCGGCTATGGCTACACCTTC.

CDR3: CASSLWGPPTDTQYF. Written as DNA, the CDR3 is TGTGCCAGCAGTTTATGGGGGCCCCCCACAGATACGCAGTATTTT. This rearrangement joins TRBV28 to TRBJ2-3; D is possibly TRBD1 (5 bases). Between the trimmed V and J ends, which lost 0 bases and 2 bases, there was a span of 9 bases. The CDR3 runs 15 residues. Germline values: CDR1 MDHEN, CDR2 SYDVKM.

For the CDR3, the DNA is TGTGCCAGCAGCCCGCCGCTATCCGGGGAGCTGTTTTTT. Amino acid sequence: CASSPPLSGELFF. The V call is TRBV7-7, the J call TRBJ2-2; D remains unclear. The CDR3 length is 13 residues. V was pared by 5 bases and J by 6 bases, with 10 bases between. The germline V gene has CDR1 SSHAT and CDR2 FNYEAQ (reference sequence). Complete variable domain (other parts from reference TRBV7-7 and TRBJ2-2): GAGVSQSPRYKVTKRGQDVTLRCDPISSHATLYWYQQALGQGPEFLTYFNYEAQPDKSGLPSDRFSAERPEGSISTLTIQRTEQRDSAMYRCASSPPLSGELFFGEGSRLTVL.

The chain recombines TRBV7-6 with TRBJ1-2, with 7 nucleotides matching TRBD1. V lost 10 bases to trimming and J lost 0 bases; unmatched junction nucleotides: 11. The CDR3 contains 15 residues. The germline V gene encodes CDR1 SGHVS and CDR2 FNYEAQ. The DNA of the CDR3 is TGTGCCACCTACGGGACAGAGAAAACTAACTATGGCTACACCTTC. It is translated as CATYGTEKTNYGYTF. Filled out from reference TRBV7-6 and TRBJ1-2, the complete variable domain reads GAGVSQSPRYKVTKRGQDVALRCDPISGHVSLYWYRQALGQGPEFLTYFNYEAQQDKSGLPNDRFSAERPEGSISTLTIQRTEQRDSAMYRCATYGTEKTNYGYTFGSGTRLTVV.